This T cell receptor beta chain was recovered during a study of cytomegalovirus exposure and HLA in healthy donors. The study's findings and limits: A link between a missense DCLRE1C variant and TCR beta V- and J-gene trimming emerged from a later analysis.

PCR primers comprised 60 Vbeta and 13 Jbeta primers. Sequencing was performed with immunoSEQ multiplex PCR; in TCRdb, only in-frame clones are kept and a portion is missing. The sample consists of 84,000 or so clones, approximately 80% of them appearing once. CDR1 is SGHRS and CDR2 is YFSETQ in the germline V gene. V lost 7 bases to trimming and J lost 5 bases, with 18 bases between them. The CDR3 spans 14 residues. This clone was detected once. Its antigen is unidentified. This TCR was recovered from a man aged 30 to 39 in good health and CMV-seronegative. The chain carries TRBV5-1 and TRBJ1-1, with a possible D match to TRBD1 (5 bases). Specimen: PBMCs. The CDR3 spells CASSLPGGDTEAFF. CDR3 nucleotide sequence: TGCGCCAGCTCCCTTCCGGGGGGGGATACTGAAGCTTTCTTT.